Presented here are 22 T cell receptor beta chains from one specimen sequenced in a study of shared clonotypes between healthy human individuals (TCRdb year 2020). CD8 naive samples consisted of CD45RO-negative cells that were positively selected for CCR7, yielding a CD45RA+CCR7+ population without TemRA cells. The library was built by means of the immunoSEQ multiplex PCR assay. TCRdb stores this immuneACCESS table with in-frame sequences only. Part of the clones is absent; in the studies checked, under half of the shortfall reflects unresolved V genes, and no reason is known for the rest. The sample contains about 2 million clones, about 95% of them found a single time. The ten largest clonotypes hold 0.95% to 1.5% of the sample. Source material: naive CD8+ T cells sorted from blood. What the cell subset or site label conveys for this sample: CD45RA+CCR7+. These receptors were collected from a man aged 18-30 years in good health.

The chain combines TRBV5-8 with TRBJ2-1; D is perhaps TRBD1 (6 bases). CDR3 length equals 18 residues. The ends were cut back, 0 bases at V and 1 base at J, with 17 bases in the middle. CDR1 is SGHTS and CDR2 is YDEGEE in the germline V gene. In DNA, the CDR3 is TGTGCCAGCAGCTTGGTAATTCTGGGGGCATGGTCCTACAATGAGCAGTTCTTC. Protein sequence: CASSLVILGAWSYNEQFF.

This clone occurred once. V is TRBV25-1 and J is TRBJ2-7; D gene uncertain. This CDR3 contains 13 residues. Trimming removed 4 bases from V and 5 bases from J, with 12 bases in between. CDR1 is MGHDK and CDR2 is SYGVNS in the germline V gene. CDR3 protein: CASSGPGRHEQYF. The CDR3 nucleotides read TGTGCCAGCAGTGGTCCTGGTAGGCACGAGCAGTACTTC.

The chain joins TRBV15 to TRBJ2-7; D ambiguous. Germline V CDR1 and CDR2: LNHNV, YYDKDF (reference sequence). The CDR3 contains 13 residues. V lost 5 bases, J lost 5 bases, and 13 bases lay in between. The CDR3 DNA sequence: TGTGCCACCAGCGGGATAGCCCGGGACGAGCAGTACTTC. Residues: CATSGIARDEQYF. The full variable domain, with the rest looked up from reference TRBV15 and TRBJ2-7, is DAMVIQNPRYQVTQFGKPVTLSCSQTLNHNVMYWYQQKSSQAPKLLFHYYDKDFNNEADTPDNFQSRRPNTSFCFLDIRSPGLGDTAMYLCATSGIARDEQYFGPGTRLTVT.

Here the CDR3 DNA reads TGTGCCAGCAGCTTGGAATCGGGACTACCGACCTACGAGCAGTACTTC. This sequence encodes CASSLESGLPTYEQYF. The chain uses TRBV5-6 and TRBJ2-7; TRBD2 matches 7 bases. This CDR3 spans 16 amino acids. Germline loops: CDR1 SGHDT, CDR2 YYEEEE. After removal of 0 bases from V and 2 bases from J, the junction contained 8 bases not matched to a gene.

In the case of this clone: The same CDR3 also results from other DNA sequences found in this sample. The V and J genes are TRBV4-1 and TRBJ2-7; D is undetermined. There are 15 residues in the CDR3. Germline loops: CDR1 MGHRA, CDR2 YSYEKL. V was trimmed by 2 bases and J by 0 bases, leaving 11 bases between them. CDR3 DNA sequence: TGCGCCAGCAGCCAACGGACCGAAAGCTCCTACGAGCAGTACTTC. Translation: CASSQRTESSYEQYF.

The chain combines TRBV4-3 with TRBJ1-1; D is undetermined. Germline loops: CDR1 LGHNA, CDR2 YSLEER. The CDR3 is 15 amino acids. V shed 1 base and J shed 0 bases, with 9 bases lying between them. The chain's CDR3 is CASSQVTGMNTEAFF. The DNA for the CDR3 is TGCGCCAGCAGCCAAGTAACGGGCATGAACACTGAAGCTTTCTTT.

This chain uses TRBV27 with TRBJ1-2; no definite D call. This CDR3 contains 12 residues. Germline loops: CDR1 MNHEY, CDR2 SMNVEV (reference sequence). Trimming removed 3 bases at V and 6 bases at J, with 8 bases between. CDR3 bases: TGTGCCAGCAGTTTGGCAGGACATGGCTACACCTTC. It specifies CASSLAGHGYTF.

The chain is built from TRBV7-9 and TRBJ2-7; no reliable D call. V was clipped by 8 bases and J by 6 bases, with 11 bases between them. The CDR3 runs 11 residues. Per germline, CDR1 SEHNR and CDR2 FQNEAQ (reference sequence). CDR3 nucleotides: TGTGCCAGCCACAATGGGATCGAGCAGTACTTC. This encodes CASHNGIEQYF.

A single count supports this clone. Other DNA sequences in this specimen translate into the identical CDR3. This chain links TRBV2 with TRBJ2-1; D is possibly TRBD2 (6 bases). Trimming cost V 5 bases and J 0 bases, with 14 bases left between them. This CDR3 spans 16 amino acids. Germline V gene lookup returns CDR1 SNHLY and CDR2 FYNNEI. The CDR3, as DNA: TGTGCCAGCAGTTTAAGTGGGGGGAGCTCCTACAATGAGCAGTTCTTC. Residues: CASSLSGGSSYNEQFF.

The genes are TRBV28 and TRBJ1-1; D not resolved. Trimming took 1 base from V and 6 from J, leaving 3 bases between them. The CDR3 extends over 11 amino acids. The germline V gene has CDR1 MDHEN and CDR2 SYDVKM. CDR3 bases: TGTGCCAGCAGTTTATTTCCTGAAGCTTTCTTT. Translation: CASSLFPEAFF.

The CDR3 bases are TGTGCCTGGACAGGGGTCCCTAGTCGGGAGCAGTACTTC. It specifies CAWTGVPSREQYF. V usage is TRBV30 and J usage is TRBJ2-7, with TRBD1 as a possible D gene (6 bases). CDR3 size: 13 residues. Trimming left V 4 bases short and J 7 bases short, with 17 bases between. Germline V gives CDR1 GTSNPN, CDR2 SVGIG (reference sequence).

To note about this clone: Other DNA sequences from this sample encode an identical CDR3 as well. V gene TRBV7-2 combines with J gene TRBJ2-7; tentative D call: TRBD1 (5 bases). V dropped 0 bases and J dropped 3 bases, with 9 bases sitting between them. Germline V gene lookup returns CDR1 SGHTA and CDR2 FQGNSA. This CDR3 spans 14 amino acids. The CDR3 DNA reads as TGTGCCAGCAGCTTAGCCGGCCAGGGCTACGAGCAGTACTTC. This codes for CASSLAGQGYEQYF.

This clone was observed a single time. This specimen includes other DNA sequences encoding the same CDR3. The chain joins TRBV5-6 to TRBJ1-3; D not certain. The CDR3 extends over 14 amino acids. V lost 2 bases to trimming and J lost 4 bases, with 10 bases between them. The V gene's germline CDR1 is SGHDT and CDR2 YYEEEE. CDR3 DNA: TGTGCCAGCAGCTTTGAAGGGTTCGGAAACACCATATATTTT. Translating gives CASSFEGFGNTIYF.

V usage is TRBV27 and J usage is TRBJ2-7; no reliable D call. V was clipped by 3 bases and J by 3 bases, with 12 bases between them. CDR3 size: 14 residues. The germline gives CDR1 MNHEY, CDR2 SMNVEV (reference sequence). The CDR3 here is CASSLKRVSYEQYF. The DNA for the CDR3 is TGTGCCAGCAGTTTGAAGCGAGTCAGCTACGAGCAGTACTTC.

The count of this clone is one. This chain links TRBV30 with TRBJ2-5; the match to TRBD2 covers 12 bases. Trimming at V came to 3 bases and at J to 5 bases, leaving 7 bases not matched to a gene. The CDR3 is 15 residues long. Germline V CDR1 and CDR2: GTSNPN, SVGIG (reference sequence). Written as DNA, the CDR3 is TGTGCCTGGAGCGCTAGCGGGAGGGCCGGGGAGACCCAGTACTTC. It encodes CAWSASGRAGETQYF.

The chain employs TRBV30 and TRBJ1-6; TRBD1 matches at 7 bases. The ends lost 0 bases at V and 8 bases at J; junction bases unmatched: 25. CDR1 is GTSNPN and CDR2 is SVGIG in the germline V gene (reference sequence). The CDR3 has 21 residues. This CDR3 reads CAWSVLDGDLSAGQSDSPLHF. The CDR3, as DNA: TGTGCCTGGAGTGTACTTGATGGGGATTTATCGGCGGGACAGTCAGATTCACCCCTCCACTTT.

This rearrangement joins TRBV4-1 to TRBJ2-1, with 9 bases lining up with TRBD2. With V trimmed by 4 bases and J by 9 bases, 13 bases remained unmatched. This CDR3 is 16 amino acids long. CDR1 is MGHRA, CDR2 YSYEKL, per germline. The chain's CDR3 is CASSLAGAYFGGEQFF. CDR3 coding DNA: TGCGCCAGCAGCCTAGCGGGGGCCTACTTCGGGGGTGAGCAGTTCTTC.

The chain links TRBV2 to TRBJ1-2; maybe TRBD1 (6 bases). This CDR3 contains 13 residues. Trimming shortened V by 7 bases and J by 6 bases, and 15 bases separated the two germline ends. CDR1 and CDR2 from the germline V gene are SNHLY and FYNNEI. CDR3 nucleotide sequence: TGTGCCAGCACGTCACAGGGAGTCCATGGCTACACCTTC. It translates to CASTSQGVHGYTF.

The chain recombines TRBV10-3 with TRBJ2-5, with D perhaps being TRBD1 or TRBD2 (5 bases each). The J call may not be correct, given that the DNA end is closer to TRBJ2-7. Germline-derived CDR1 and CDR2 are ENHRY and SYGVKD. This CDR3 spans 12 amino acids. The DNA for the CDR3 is TGTGCCATCCTCGTCGGGGCGGACGAGCAGTACTTC. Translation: CAILVGADEQYF.

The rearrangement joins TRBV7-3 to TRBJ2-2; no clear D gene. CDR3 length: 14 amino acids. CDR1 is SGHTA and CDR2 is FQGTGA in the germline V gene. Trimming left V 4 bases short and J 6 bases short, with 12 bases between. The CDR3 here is CASSSIIGAGELFF. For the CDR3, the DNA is TGTGCCAGCAGCTCCATAATTGGGGCCGGGGAGCTGTTTTTT.

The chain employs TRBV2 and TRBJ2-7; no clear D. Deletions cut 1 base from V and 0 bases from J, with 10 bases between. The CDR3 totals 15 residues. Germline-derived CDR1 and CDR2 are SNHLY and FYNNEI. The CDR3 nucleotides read TGTGCCAGCAGTGAAGAGTGGGGAAGCTCCTACGAGCAGTACTTC. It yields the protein CASSEEWGSSYEQYF.

The CDR3 bases are TGCGCCAGCAACCCGACAGGGGGCATGAACACTGAAGCTTTCTTT. Residues: CASNPTGGMNTEAFF. The gene calls are TRBV5-1 and TRBJ1-1, with 10 bases fitting TRBD1. Germline V gives CDR1 SGHRS, CDR2 YFSETQ. V was clipped by 6 bases and J by 0 bases; unmatched bases: 5. The CDR3 extends over 15 amino acids.